These T cell receptor beta chains were read from a single sample in a study of blood T cells in healthy people across ages. TCRdb reprocessed the 5' RACE reads with MiXCR, giving one entry per CDR3 protein. There are some 1 million distinct CDR3 sequences in the sample; less than 50% occur only once, and approximately 20% lies in the top ten. The sequencing sample was made of blood. These receptors were taken from a woman between 55 and 75 years old in good health. Each CDR3 is given with its conserved first and last residue. Each record gives: J gene, clone size, D gene, V gene, CDR3 length, CDR3 protein, CDR3 DNA. A D gene is named only where the DNA matches it firmly. The listing skips clone size in some rows; elsewhere it reads once, few, many or a size class.

TRBJ1-2 | few | . | TRBV27 | 15 | CASSFADRPNYGYTF | TGTGCCAGCAGTTTTGCTGACAGGCCTAACTATGGCTACACCTTC
TRBJ1-2 | . | . | TRBV12-3/TRBV12-4 | 14 | CASSLNTGNYGYTF | TGTGCCAGCAGTTTAAACACAGGCAACTATGGCTACACCTTC
TRBJ2-7 | few | TRBD2 | TRBV5-1 | 12 | CASSKTSREQYF | TGCGCCAGCAGCAAGACTAGCCGGGAGCAGTACTTC
TRBJ2-7 | many | TRBD2 | TRBV5-1 | 14 | CASRETSGSYEQYF | TGCGCCAGCCGGGAGACTAGCGGATCCTACGAGCAGTACTTC
TRBJ2-4 | . | TRBD1 | TRBV6-6 | 17 | CASSYGQPGTGINIQYF | TGTGCCAGCAGTTACGGTCAACCCGGGACAGGGATAAACATTCAGTACTTC
TRBJ2-1 | . | TRBD2 | TRBV10-2 | 16 | CASSPSGRAVYNEQFF | TGCGCCAGCAGTCCTAGCGGGAGGGCCGTCTACAATGAGCAGTTCTTC
TRBJ2-7 | . | . | TRBV20-1 | 13 | CSASVDASHEQYF | TGCAGTGCTAGTGTAGACGCCTCGCACGAGCAGTACTTC
TRBJ2-1 | once | TRBD2 | TRBV20-1 | 17 | CSPLDYSGASSYNEQFF | TGCAGTCCCCTCGATTATAGCGGGGCGAGCTCCTACAATGAGCAGTTCTTC
TRBJ2-7 | few | TRBD1 | TRBV5-1 | 15 | CASSLDGQGLREQYF | TGCGCCAGCAGCTTGGATGGACAGGGTCTCCGCGAGCAGTACTTC
TRBJ2-7 | few | . | TRBV20-1 | 14 | CSASGDASSYEQYF | TGCAGTGCTAGTGGGGACGCGTCCTCCTACGAGCAGTACTTC
TRBJ2-7 | . | TRBD2 | TRBV30 | 13 | CAWSLGGNYEQYF | TGTGCCTGGAGCCTGGGAGGGAACTACGAGCAGTACTTC
TRBJ2-1 | . | . | TRBV20-1 | 14 | CSSRGRQLYNEQFF | TGCAGTTCCAGGGGACGACAACTTTACAATGAGCAGTTCTTC
TRBJ2-3 | . | . | TRBV5-6 | 14 | CASSLTGVADTQYF | TGTGCCAGCAGCTTGACGGGAGTGGCAGATACGCAGTATTTT
TRBJ2-5 | . | . | TRBV4-2 | 13 | CASSIGGKETQYF | TGTGCCAGCAGCATAGGAGGGAAGGAGACCCAGTACTTC
TRBJ2-5 | . | TRBD2 | TRBV6-5 | 15 | CASTGTSGSRETQYF | TGTGCCAGCACAGGGACTAGCGGGAGTCGGGAGACCCAGTACTTC
TRBJ2-7 | . | . | TRBV12-3/TRBV12-4 | 16 | CASSLIPQGGTYEQYF | TGTGCCAGCAGTTTAATTCCCCAGGGTGGAACCTACGAGCAGTACTTC
TRBJ2-1 | . | . | TRBV7-2 | 17 | CASSSSGGRIVANEQFF | TGTGCCAGCAGCTCCAGTGGGGGACGAATCGTTGCCAATGAGCAGTTCTTC
TRBJ2-1 | many | TRBD1 | TRBV2 | 14 | CASINRGTYNEQFF | TGTGCCAGCATCAACAGGGGGACCTACAATGAGCAGTTCTTC
TRBJ1-1 | . | . | TRBV27 | 13 | CASSPGARTEAFF | TGTGCCAGCAGCCCCGGGGCGAGAACTGAAGCTTTCTTT
TRBJ2-1 | . | . | TRBV7-9 | 14 | CASRVGGVNNEQFF | TGTGCCAGCAGGGTAGGCGGGGTAAACAATGAGCAGTTCTTC
TRBJ2-3 | few | TRBD2 | TRBV27 | 15 | CASRPSGRAMDTQYF | TGTGCCAGCAGGCCTAGCGGGAGGGCCATGGATACGCAGTATTTT
TRBJ2-7 | . | . | TRBV15 | 13 | CATSRAGTDEQYF | TGTGCCACCAGCAGGGCAGGAACGGACGAGCAGTACTTC
TRBJ2-3 | . | TRBD1 | TRBV11-2 | 15 | CASSSIRGPADTQYF | TGTGCCAGCAGCTCTATCAGGGGGCCAGCTGATACGCAGTATTTT
TRBJ1-1 | . | . | TRBV12-3/TRBV12-4 | 12 | CASRRKNTEAFF | TGTGCCAGCAGGAGGAAGAACACTGAAGCTTTCTTT
TRBJ2-1 | . | . | TRBV20-1 | 16 | CSARGIPGFSYNEQFF | TGCAGTGCTAGAGGAATACCGGGATTCTCCTACAATGAGCAGTTCTTC
TRBJ2-5 | . | . | TRBV5-4 | 16 | CASSFGPPAIQETQYF | TGTGCCAGCAGCTTCGGACCCCCAGCGATCCAAGAGACCCAGTACTTC
TRBJ2-6 | . | . | TRBV6-5 | 14 | CASSYGTGANVLTF | TGTGCCAGCAGTTATGGCACCGGGGCCAACGTCCTGACTTTC
TRBJ2-5 | once | . | TRBV12-3/TRBV12-4 | 13 | CASSQALKGEQYF | TGTGCCAGCAGTCAAGCTCTGAAGGGGGAGCAGTACTTC
TRBJ2-6 | . | TRBD1 | TRBV7-6 | 16 | CASSSYRGPGANVLTF | TGTGCCAGCAGCTCGTACAGGGGGCCTGGGGCCAACGTCCTGACTTTC